The subject of this entry is one T cell receptor beta chain. Its antigen is not identified. This entry belongs to a study of T cell responses to AZD1222 COVID-19 vaccine. The wider study: Second-dose groups at about 4 or about 12 weeks were pooled. Study-wide points: Donors were mostly white British, more females; clonal diversity possibly underestimated. Unmutated variant regions are reportedly targeted by nearly half of spike-specific TCRs. Seropositive AZD1222 recipients at baseline numbered only 5 to 7.

Method: immunoSEQ multiplex PCR; TCRdb's copy keeps in-frame clones and lacks some. The profile shows 150,000 to 200,000 clones, 90% to 95% of them singletons. The material was peripheral blood, obtained on day 0 of AZD1222 vaccination. The sequence came from an adult in good health.

CDR3 DNA: TGTGCCAGCAGCTTAAGTTCCGCAAACACTGAAGCTTTCTTT. Protein sequence: CASSLSSANTEAFF. This sequence joins TRBV7-3 and TRBJ1-1; no firm D call. V gave up 1 base and J gave up 2 bases, with 8 bases separating them. CDR1 SGHTA and CDR2 FQGTGA come from the germline V gene. This CDR3 comprises 14 residues.